One and the same sample provided the 30 T cell receptor beta chains below, sequenced in a study of identical twins' blood T cells. TCRdb itself ran the 5' RACE reads through MiXCR, one entry per CDR3 protein. The sample records hundreds of thousands of distinct CDR3 sequences, under 30% being singletons. Sequencing was done on a sample of PBMCs. The receptors stem from a woman aged 18 to 55 in good health.

The chain links TRBV19 to TRBJ1-2; D may be TRBD1 (6 bases). The V gene's germline CDR1 is LNHDA and CDR2 SQIVND (reference sequence). The CDR3 has 15 residues. V dropped 4 bases and J dropped 4 bases, with 16 bases sitting between them. The CDR3 region is CASSTDRLLGYGYTF. The CDR3 DNA is TGTGCCAGTAGTACCGACAGGCTTCTCGGCTATGGCTACACCTTC. Full variable domain (missing parts from reference TRBV19 and TRBJ1-2): DGGITQSPKYLFRKEGQNVTLSCEQNLNHDAMYWYRQDPGQGLRLIYYSQIVNDFQKGDIAEGYSVSREKKESFPLTVTSAQKNPTAFYLCASSTDRLLGYGYTFGSGTRLTVV.

The V and J genes are TRBV29-1 and TRBJ1-5, with D unresolved. Trimming left V 8 bases short and J 1 base short, with 12 bases between. CDR1 and CDR2 from the germline V gene are SQVTM and ANQGSEA. The CDR3 extends over 13 amino acids. Written as DNA, the CDR3 is TGCAGCATATGGACGGGGAGCAATCAGCCCCAGCATTTT. Translation gives CSIWTGSNQPQHF.

This clonotype was counted at least ten times. The V gene is TRBV19, the J gene TRBJ1-4; TRBD1 might be the D (6 bases). The CDR3 is 16 amino acids. V was shortened by 6 bases and J by 0 bases, with 14 bases between the two germline ends. CDR1 and CDR2 from the germline V gene are LNHDA and SQIVND (reference sequence). CDR3 DNA sequence: TGTGCCAGTAGACCTGTAAGACAGGCAACTAATGAAAAACTGTTTTTT. Translating it yields CASRPVRQATNEKLFF.

V usage is TRBV29-1 and J usage is TRBJ2-7; D ambiguous. This CDR3 has 14 residues. In germline, CDR1 is SQVTM, CDR2 ANQGSEA. V was pared by 3 bases and J by 3 bases, with 15 bases between. The CDR3 loop reads CSVDGQTDHYEQYF. Here the CDR3 DNA reads TGCAGCGTTGATGGCCAAACCGATCACTACGAGCAGTACTTC.

Remarks on this clonotype: The junction differs from germline at one of its ends, possibly a read error. CDR3 in amino acids: CASRTSGSSYNERFF. CDR3 DNA sequence: TGCGCCAGCAGGACTAGCGGAAGCTCCTACAATGAGCGGTTCTTC. The chain carries TRBV5-1 and TRBJ2-1; TRBD2 aligns across 9 bases. This CDR3 has 15 residues. The V gene's germline CDR1 is SGHRS and CDR2 YFSETQ.

This chain links TRBV5-8 with TRBJ2-5; no definite D call. The V gene lost 5 bases and the J gene lost 4 bases, with 6 bases spanning the gap. The CDR3 length is 11 residues. The germline V gene encodes CDR1 SGHTS and CDR2 YDEGEE. The CDR3 nucleotides are TGTGCCAGCAGGGAACCAGAGACCCAGTACTTC. Protein sequence: CASREPETQYF.

CDR3 DNA sequence: TGCGCCAGCAGCTTGTTCACAGGAGTGGATACTGAAGCTTTCTTT. It is translated as CASSLFTGVDTEAFF. This sequence joins TRBV5-1 and TRBJ1-1; weak D call: TRBD1 (5 bases). V was shortened by 1 base and J by 5 bases, with 15 bases between the two germline ends. The CDR3 covers 15 residues. Germline loops: CDR1 SGHRS, CDR2 YFSETQ.

The DNA of the CDR3 is TGCAGTGCTAGGGGTCGTCGGGGGCCAAGCACAGATACGCAGTATTTT. This sequence encodes CSARGRRGPSTDTQYF. The rearrangement joins TRBV20-1 to TRBJ2-3, with D tentatively TRBD1 or TRBD2 (6 bases each). From germline, CDR1 is DFQATT and CDR2 SNEGSKA (reference sequence). The length of the CDR3 is 16 residues. The V gene lost 3 bases and the J gene lost 0 bases, with 16 bases spanning the gap.

In its sample, this clonotype was seen a few times. The chain is built from TRBV27 and TRBJ1-4; tentative D call: TRBD1 (5 bases). CDR3 length equals 14 residues. Trimming took 5 bases from V and 5 from J, leaving 12 bases between them. Germline CDR1 and CDR2: MNHEY and SMNVEV (reference sequence). The CDR3 loop is CASSHGTENEKLFF. CDR3 in DNA: TGTGCCAGCAGTCACGGGACTGAGAATGAAAAACTGTTTTTT.

The gene calls are TRBV28 and TRBJ1-2, with D uncertain. Germline V gene data show CDR1 as MDHEN and CDR2 as SYDVKM. Trimming took 7 bases from V and 3 from J, leaving 3 bases between them. There are 10 residues in the CDR3. Here the CDR3 reads CASNDYGYTF. In DNA form, the CDR3 reads TGTGCCAGCAACGACTATGGCTACACCTTC.

In this sample, this clonotype turned up a few times. This chain uses TRBV7-3 with TRBJ2-7; TRBD2 agrees at 10 bases. The J segment lost 3 bases and the V segment lost 2 bases, leaving 7 bases of the junction unmatched. CDR3 length equals 16 residues. The germline CDR1 and CDR2 sequences are SGHTA and FQGTGA. The CDR3 region has the DNA TGTGCCAGCAGCTTAGCTAGCGGGGGCCCTTTCTACGAGCAGTACTTC. Its protein product is CASSLASGGPFYEQYF.

This clonotype was observed a few times. J is TRBJ2-7 and V is TRBV20-1, with 9 bases aligning to TRBD1. The germline V gene has CDR1 DFQATT and CDR2 SNEGSKA (reference sequence). The CDR3 consists of 12 residues. V was pared by 5 bases and J by 4 bases, with 3 bases of the junction left unmatched. The chain's CDR3 is CSAPDRGYEQYF. The CDR3 DNA is TGCAGTGCTCCCGACAGGGGGTACGAGCAGTACTTC.

The chain employs TRBV7-2 and TRBJ1-5; weak D call: TRBD1 (6 bases). The V gene lost 5 bases and the J gene lost 10 bases, with 15 bases spanning the gap. CDR3 size: 13 residues. Germline V gene lookup returns CDR1 SGHTA and CDR2 FQGNSA. CDR3: CASSPDTGSPQHF. The CDR3 nucleotides are TGTGCCAGCAGCCCAGACACAGGGAGCCCCCAGCATTTT.

This chain connects TRBV20-1 to TRBJ1-6; maybe TRBD1 (6 bases). In germline, CDR1 is DFQATT, CDR2 SNEGSKA (reference sequence). V lost 2 bases and J lost 8, with 16 bases in between. This CDR3 is 15 amino acids long. CDR3 loop: CSARRGETEYSPLHF. The DNA for the CDR3 is TGCAGTGCTAGAAGGGGGGAGACCGAGTATTCACCCCTCCACTTT.

The rearrangement uses TRBV10-3 and TRBJ1-1; D gene ambiguous. Germline loops: CDR1 ENHRY, CDR2 SYGVKD. V was clipped by 6 bases and J by 1 base, with 9 bases between them. This CDR3 contains 13 residues. The CDR3 DNA follows: TGTGCCATCAGCCGGGGAACGAACACTGAAGCTTTCTTT. Protein product: CAISRGTNTEAFF.

This clonotype has only a few counts. The rearrangement joins TRBV28 to TRBJ1-3; D is unclear. This CDR3 contains 16 residues. CDR1 and CDR2 from the germline V gene are MDHEN and SYDVKM. Trimming removed 6 bases at V and 0 bases at J, with 15 bases between. CDR3 in amino acids: CASRLRDLRSGNTIYF. The CDR3 DNA follows: TGTGCCAGCAGACTAAGGGATCTCCGCTCTGGAAACACCATATATTTT.

The table lists this clonotype with a few counts. The rearrangement joins TRBV5-1 to TRBJ2-7; D uncertain. Germline-derived CDR1 and CDR2 are SGHRS and YFSETQ. This CDR3 is 14 amino acids long. V was trimmed by 3 bases and J by 3 bases, leaving 13 bases between them. As DNA, the CDR3 is TGCGCCAGCAGCTCAGGAGTAGCTCACTACGAGCAGTACTTC. Protein product: CASSSGVAHYEQYF. Combining the CDR3 with reference TRBV5-1 and TRBJ2-7 gives the whole variable domain KAGVTQTPRYLIKTRGQQVTLSCSPISGHRSVSWYQQTPGQGLQFLFEYFSETQRNKGNFPGRFSGRQFSNSRSEMNVSTLELGDSALYLCASSSGVAHYEQYFGPGTRLTVT.

The chain is built from TRBV7-2 and TRBJ2-3, with D hard to call. V was cut by 3 bases and J by 0 bases, with 7 bases left in between. CDR3 length: 14 residues. The V gene's germline CDR1 is SGHTA and CDR2 FQGNSA. CDR3 amino acids: CASSLGYSTDTQYF. The CDR3 nucleotides read TGTGCCAGCAGCTTGGGGTACAGCACAGATACGCAGTATTTT.

This clonotype has only a few counts. The V call is TRBV4-3, the J call TRBJ1-1, with D unresolved. CDR1 is LGHNA and CDR2 is YSLEER in the germline V gene. The ends were cut back, 2 bases at V and 3 bases at J, with 7 bases in the middle. The CDR3 is 13 residues long. CDR3: CASSQRRHTEAFF. The CDR3 coding sequence is TGCGCCAGCAGCCAAAGGAGGCACACTGAAGCTTTCTTT.

J is TRBJ1-1 and V is TRBV9; D call uncertain. The CDR3 contains 12 residues. Germline-derived CDR1 and CDR2 are SGDLS and YYNGEE. The V end was cut by 0 bases, the J end by 10 bases, with 10 bases between. As DNA, the CDR3 is TGTGCCAGCAGCGTAGGGGAAGGGCGAGCTTTCTTT. Translation: CASSVGEGRAFF.

This chain links TRBV19 with TRBJ1-1; D remains unclear. Trimming removed 4 bases at V and 4 bases at J, with 7 bases between. Germline V lookup: CDR1 LNHDA, CDR2 SQIVND (reference sequence). The CDR3 spans 12 residues. The CDR3 region is CASSSTTTEAFF. CDR3 nucleotide sequence: TGTGCCAGTAGTAGTACAACCACTGAAGCTTTCTTT.

As regards this clonotype: No conserved phenylalanine or tryptophan ends this CDR3, so it is likely a read error. The V call is TRBV29-1, the J call TRBJ1-2; 7 bases match TRBD1. V lost 4 bases, J lost 3 bases, and 2 bases stayed unmatched. CDR1 SQVTM and CDR2 ANQGSEA come from the germline V gene. This CDR3 is 12 amino acids long. CDR3 loop: CSVGGGDYGYTL. The CDR3 DNA reads TGCAGCGTTGGAGGGGGCGACTATGGCTACACCCTC.

The chain recombines TRBV7-9 with TRBJ1-1; D unclear. This CDR3 has 12 residues. CDR1 and CDR2 (germline): SEHNR, FQNEAQ (reference sequence). The germline V and J ends were trimmed by 4 bases and 7 bases, with 10 bases remaining between them. The CDR3: CASSWTPVEAFF. The CDR3 coding sequence is TGTGCCAGCAGCTGGACTCCGGTTGAAGCTTTCTTT.

CDR3 amino acids: CASRGGAVANTEAFF. For the CDR3, the DNA is TGTGCCAGCAGAGGAGGAGCCGTGGCGAACACTGAAGCTTTCTTT. The chain recombines TRBV6-1 with TRBJ1-1, with unresolved D. This CDR3 is built from 15 residues. Germline loops: CDR1 MNHNS, CDR2 SASEGT. V lost 6 bases and J lost 1, with 15 bases in between.

This clonotype was observed a few times. The V gene is TRBV10-3, the J gene TRBJ1-1; tentative D call: TRBD1 (6 bases). The CDR3 sequence is 14 residues long. V lost 2 bases and J lost 2, with 9 bases in between. Germline values: CDR1 ENHRY, CDR2 SYGVKD. The CDR3 bases are TGTGCCATCAGTGAGGGGGGCTCCAACACTGAAGCTTTCTTT. It encodes CAISEGGSNTEAFF.

The chain recombines TRBV29-1 with TRBJ1-1, with D uncertain. The ends were cut back, 0 bases at V and 7 bases at J, with 15 bases in the middle. The CDR3 contains 14 residues. Per the germline V gene, CDR1 is SQVTM and CDR2 is ANQGSEA. For the CDR3, the DNA is TGCAGCGTTGAAGATAGGGCAGTCGGCCATGAAGCTTTCTTT. As protein: CSVEDRAVGHEAFF.

This clonotype was observed at least ten times. V is TRBV27 and J is TRBJ1-4; D perhaps matches TRBD1 (5 bases). The CDR3 loop spans 15 amino acids. CDR1 and CDR2 from the germline V gene are MNHEY and SMNVEV (reference sequence). Between the trimmed V and J ends, which lost 4 bases and 10 bases, there was a span of 19 bases. The CDR3 bases are TGTGCCAGCAGTTCCACGCCGGGACTCTTGGTAAAACTGTTTTTT. Protein: CASSSTPGLLVKLFF.

As for this clonotype: A read error may produce the germline difference seen at one junction end. The V gene is TRBV7-2, the J gene TRBJ2-1; D gene unclear. The CDR3 is 12 residues long. Germline values: CDR1 SGHTA, CDR2 FQGNSA. CDR3: CASSSSTNGQFF. CDR3 nucleotides: TGCGCCAGCAGCTCAAGTACGAATGGGCAGTTCTTC.

The sample holds a few counts of this clonotype. The V and J genes are TRBV12-3 or TRBV12-4 and TRBJ2-3; D may be TRBD2 (5 bases). This CDR3 spans 15 amino acids. Trimming removed 3 bases from V and 1 base from J, with 11 bases in between. This CDR3 is CASSLAGSRTDTQYF. In DNA form, the CDR3 reads TGTGCCAGCAGTTTGGCGGGTTCTCGCACAGATACGCAGTATTTT.

This clonotype was seen more than once but under ten times. The chain recombines TRBV7-2 with TRBJ1-2, with D perhaps matching TRBD1 (6 bases). Germline assignment: CDR1 SGHTA and CDR2 FQGNSA. Deletions cut 6 bases from V and 5 bases from J, with 16 bases between. The CDR3 is 14 residues long. Written as DNA, the CDR3 is TGTGCCAGCAGGCTTAACAGGGAGGGATATGGCTACACCTTC. Its protein is CASRLNREGYGYTF.